The 9 T cell receptor beta chains reported below all come from one sample, sequenced in a study of blood T cell repertoires in COVID-19. TCRdb's copy holds only in-frame clones and misses some; the assay was immunoSEQ multiplex PCR. The table includes 150,000 to 200,000 clones, approximately 83% detected once. The sample consisted of peripheral blood. These receptors were taken from a human donor in a cohort sampled during active COVID-19.

V is TRBV3-1 (or the pseudogene TRBV3-2) and J is TRBJ2-5; D unclear. CDR3 length: 11 amino acids. Germline CDR1 and CDR2: LGHDT and YNNKEL (reference sequence). V lost 5 bases and J lost 5, with 6 bases in between. The chain's CDR3 is CASSTYETQYF. The CDR3 DNA reads as TGTGCCAGCAGCACATATGAGACCCAGTACTTC.

The chain employs TRBV13 and TRBJ2-7; TRBD2 agrees at 10 bases. In germline, CDR1 is PRHDT, CDR2 FYEKMQ (reference sequence). The J segment lost 1 base and the V segment lost 5 bases, leaving 5 bases of the junction unmatched. The CDR3 runs 15 residues. The CDR3 DNA is TGTGCCAGCAGCCAAGGACTAGCGGCTTCCTACGAGCAGTACTTC. Amino acids: CASSQGLAASYEQYF.

The chain employs TRBV11-2 and TRBJ2-7, with 7 bases matching TRBD1. The CDR3 extends over 14 amino acids. Trimming removed 5 bases from V and 7 bases from J; junction bases left unmatched: 11. Germline loops: CDR1 SGHAT, CDR2 FQNNGV. CDR3 DNA sequence: TGTGCCAGCAGCGACCCAGGGGGAAGAGGAGAGCAGTACTTC. Protein sequence: CASSDPGGRGEQYF. Filled out from reference TRBV11-2 and TRBJ2-7, the complete variable domain reads EAGVAQSPRYKIIEKRQSVAFWCNPISGHATLYWYQQILGQGPKLLIQFQNNGVVDDSQLPKDRFSAERLKGVDSTLKIQPAKLEDSAVYLCASSDPGGRGEQYFGPGTRLTVT.

The chain links TRBV4-2 to TRBJ2-2; TRBD2 agrees at 16 bases. The germline V gene has CDR1 LGHNA and CDR2 YNFKEQ. This CDR3 is 19 amino acids long. The J segment lost 6 bases and the V segment lost 3 bases, leaving 10 bases of the junction unmatched. CDR3 sequence reads: CASSQTGLAGGPSSGELFF. The CDR3 coding sequence is TGTGCCAGCAGCCAGACGGGACTAGCGGGGGGGCCTAGCTCCGGGGAGCTGTTTTTT.

The V and J genes are TRBV19 and TRBJ2-7, with TRBD2 matching 12 bases. This CDR3 has 18 residues. CDR1 and CDR2 from the germline V gene are LNHDA and SQIVND (reference sequence). The junction had 15 bases not matched to a gene; V was cut back by 5 bases and J by 4 bases. CDR3 DNA sequence: TGTGCCAGTAGTCCCCAGGGGGGAACTAGCGGGAGGTCGTACGAGCAGTACTTC. Translated, it gives CASSPQGGTSGRSYEQYF.

In this sample, this clone turned up a few times. This sample includes further DNA sequences coding for the same CDR3. The J gene is TRBJ1-2, the V gene TRBV6-5; D perhaps matches TRBD1 (6 bases). Per the germline V gene, CDR1 is MNHEY and CDR2 is SVGAGI. The CDR3 length is 13 residues. Trimming left V 6 bases short and J 2 bases short, with 10 bases between. The CDR3 is CASRRTGNYGYTF. CDR3 in DNA: TGTGCCAGCAGACGTACAGGGAACTATGGCTACACCTTC.

The chain recombines TRBV19 with TRBJ2-7, with a tentative D call TRBD1 (7 bases). CDR1 is LNHDA and CDR2 is SQIVND in the germline V gene (reference sequence). The germline V and J ends were trimmed by 5 bases and 6 bases, with 14 bases remaining between them. The CDR3 has 13 residues. This CDR3 reads CASSPGGIGEQYF. The CDR3 DNA reads TGTGCCAGTAGTCCAGGGGGGATAGGCGAGCAGTACTTC.

The chain has TRBV5-1 and TRBJ2-1; D is perhaps TRBD1 (5 bases). Trimming removed 0 bases at V and 2 bases at J, with 12 bases between. Germline CDR1 and CDR2: SGHRS and YFSETQ. The CDR3 runs to 16 residues. CDR3 residues: CASSLAAGSTYNEQFF. CDR3 nucleotide sequence: TGCGCCAGCAGCTTGGCGGCAGGGTCAACCTACAATGAGCAGTTCTTC.

This chain links TRBV6-5 with TRBJ2-7; possibly TRBD1 for D (6 bases). V lost 6 bases, J lost 2 bases, and 14 bases lay in between. CDR1 and CDR2 from the germline V gene are MNHEY and SVGAGI. CDR3 length equals 14 residues. The CDR3 loop is CASSPFEGAYEQYF. DNA of the CDR3: TGTGCCAGCAGCCCCTTTGAGGGGGCCTACGAGCAGTACTTC.